These T cell receptor beta chains were read from a single sample in a study of cytomegalovirus exposure and HLA in healthy donors. Assay used: immunoSEQ multiplex PCR; TCRdb lists only in-frame clones, some missing. The data show 95,000 to 110,000 clones, about 85% seen once. The sequencing sample was made of PBMCs. The source of these receptors is a man aged 30 to 45 in good health and CMV-seronegative. CDR3s include the opening cysteine and the closing phenylalanine or tryptophan. Size tells how often a clone was seen (once, few, many) or the class of an expanded clone, and some rows leave it out.

>TRBV5-4|NA|TRBJ2-1
CASSQSSGDYNEQFF
>TRBV4-1|NA|TRBJ2-6
CASSQGQVISGANVLTF
>TRBV2|few|TRBJ1-1
CASNREWTEAFF
>TRBV5-1|few|NA
CASSKLRGGVAYEQYF
>TRBV6-5|NA|TRBJ1-2
CASSRQGRYGYTF
>TRBV6-1|once|TRBJ2-7
CASSLQTGSYEQYF
>TRBV19|NA|TRBJ1-2
CASTPGQGGGYTF
>TRBV30|NA|TRBJ2-7
CASEGHSYEQYF
>TRBV15|NA|TRBJ2-1
CATSRDRTRIGQFF
>TRBV5-1|once|TRBJ2-5
CASRNRDRRETQYF
>TRBV7-9|NA|TRBJ1-2
CASSSTVYSLYGYTF
>TRBV6-4|NA|TRBJ2-7
CASRAGTPPGLAGAFYEQYF
>TRBV9|NA|TRBJ1-1
CASSGQGVNTEAFF
>TRBV4-1|NA|TRBJ2-5
CASSSRAQAGLKETQYF
>TRBV4-2|NA|TRBJ2-1
CASSQRPGTSQDEQFF
>TRBV5-4|NA|TRBJ2-1
CASTTGLAEYNEQFF
>TRBV7-7|NA|TRBJ2-1
CASSLVPGGNEQFF
>TRBV9|NA|TRBJ1-3
CASTGGGGSGNTIYF
>TRBV19|NA|TRBJ2-7
CASTATGGSYEQYF
>TRBV11-3|NA|TRBJ2-1
CASSLRQREANEQFF
>TRBV2|few|TRBJ2-7
CASSESPWAGGAHEQYF
>TRBV12-1|NA|TRBJ1-5
CASSPHKTSGGQPQHF
>TRBV28|once|TRBJ1-1
CASSSGSTEAFF
>TRBV28|NA|TRBJ1-4
CASSFGTGGNEKLFF
>TRBV5-4|NA|TRBJ1-1
CASSSIDPGGMNTEAFF
>TRBV6-5|NA|TRBJ1-1
CASYPGGAYVFF
>TRBV7-3|once|TRBJ2-2
CASSLQGTGELFF
>TRBV13|NA|TRBJ2-3
CASSLGLAGTDTQYF
>TRBV2|NA|TRBJ2-1
CASRETSGRVDEQFF
>TRBV15|NA|TRBJ2-3
CATSRKDRAPDTQYF
>TRBV27|NA|TRBJ1-2
CASSDRGYGYTF
>TRBV21-1|NA|TRBJ2-6
CASSKEMAGQGPHSGANVLTF
>TRBV4-1|NA|TRBJ2-7
CASSQDSYEQYF
>TRBV5-1|NA|TRBJ1-2
CASSPGQPWGYTF
>TRBV12-5|NA|TRBJ1-5
CASGLGGRENQPQHF
>TRBV30|NA|TRBJ1-2
CAWSGLVDWYRYTF
>TRBV7-3|NA|TRBJ2-2
CASRLSVTGELFF
>TRBV7-9|NA|TRBJ2-1
CASSLVNLRAGTYNEQFF
>TRBV5-1|NA|TRBJ2-7
CASSFGQVAGEQYF
>TRBV7-8|NA|TRBJ1-4
CASSPSQGEGGKLFF
>TRBV11-3|once|TRBJ2-7
CASSPSRLDEQYF
>TRBV9|NA|TRBJ1-1
CASSQGQGGRAFF
>TRBV15|NA|TRBJ1-5
CATSRDRGYQPQHF